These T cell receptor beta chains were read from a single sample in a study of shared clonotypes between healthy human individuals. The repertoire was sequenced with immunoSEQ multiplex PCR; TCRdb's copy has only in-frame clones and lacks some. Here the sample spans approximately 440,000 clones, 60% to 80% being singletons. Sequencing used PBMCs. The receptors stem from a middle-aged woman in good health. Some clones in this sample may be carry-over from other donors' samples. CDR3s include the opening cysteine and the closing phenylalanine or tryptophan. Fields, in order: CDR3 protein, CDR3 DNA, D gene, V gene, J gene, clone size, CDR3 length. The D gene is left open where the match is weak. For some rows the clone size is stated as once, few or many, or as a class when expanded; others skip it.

CAGSILAAGETQYF,TGTGCCGGCAGCATCTTAGCCGCGGGAGAGACCCAGTACTTC,-,TRBV11-2,TRBJ2-5,-,14
CASSLAGTGGANGYTF,TGCGCCAGCAGCTTGGCTGGGACAGGGGGCGCCAATGGCTACACCTTC,TRBD1,TRBV5-1,TRBJ1-2,once,16
CSVAAGATGELFF,TGCAGCGTTGCGGCGGGAGCTACCGGGGAGCTGTTTTTT,TRBD2,TRBV29-1,TRBJ2-2,-,13
CASSLGLNQPQHF,TGTGCCAGCAGCTTAGGCCTCAATCAGCCCCAGCATTTT,-,TRBV7-8,TRBJ1-5,-,13
CASNREVMGTEAFF,TGTGCCAGCAACCGGGAGGTCATGGGCACTGAAGCTTTCTTT,-,TRBV2,TRBJ1-1,-,14
CASRGGLGTEAFF,TGTGCCAGCAGGGGGGGGTTGGGCACTGAAGCTTTCTTT,-,TRBV6-5,TRBJ1-1,once,13
CASSVEASGRVNEQFF,TGTGCCAGCAGCGTAGAGGCTAGCGGGAGGGTGAATGAGCAGTTCTTC,TRBD2,TRBV9,TRBJ2-1,-,16
CASRLTLGGRATGTDTQYF,TGTGCCAGCAGGCTAACCCTAGGGGGGAGGGCCACGGGCACAGATACGCAGTATTTT,-,TRBV28,TRBJ2-3,-,19
CAISGTASNTEAFF,TGTGCCATCAGTGGGACAGCTTCAAACACTGAAGCTTTCTTT,-,TRBV10-3,TRBJ1-1,-,14
CASSERRGYTEAFF,TGTGCCAGCAGTGAACGGAGGGGGTATACTGAAGCTTTCTTT,-,TRBV2,TRBJ1-1,few,14
CASSSWTSGAYEQYF,TGTGCCAGCAGTTCCTGGACTAGCGGGGCCTACGAGCAGTACTTC,TRBD2,TRBV28,TRBJ2-7,-,15
CASSLNRDGNQPQHF,TGTGCCAGCAGTTTAAATCGGGACGGCAATCAGCCCCAGCATTTT,-,TRBV27,TRBJ1-5,-,15
CASSLTSGNTDTQYF,TGCGCCAGCAGCTTGACTAGCGGGAACACAGATACGCAGTATTTT,TRBD2,TRBV5-1,TRBJ2-3,-,15
CASSLRDSPYNEQFF,TGTGCCAGCAGCTTACGGGACAGCCCCTACAATGAGCAGTTCTTC,TRBD1,TRBV7-2,TRBJ2-1,once,15
CASSPSGASAYGYTF,TGTGCCAGCAGCCCCAGTGGGGCATCAGCCTATGGCTACACCTTC,-,TRBV11-2,TRBJ1-2,-,15
CATRGLAGVGRETQYF,TGTGCCACCCGTGGACTAGCGGGAGTGGGGAGAGAGACCCAGTACTTC,TRBD2,TRBV19,TRBJ2-5,few,16
CAWLGGITNEKLFF,TGTGCCTGGCTAGGCGGGATAACTAATGAAAAACTGTTTTTT,-,TRBV30,TRBJ1-4,-,14
CASSAPRETQYF,TGTGCCAGCAGCGCCCCCCGGGAGACCCAGTACTTC,-,TRBV2,TRBJ2-5,-,12
CASRGRATYEQYF,TGTGCCAGCAGAGGGAGGGCGACCTACGAGCAGTACTTC,TRBD2,TRBV27,TRBJ2-7,-,13
CASHLTGGLGVQYF,TGTGCCAGTCACCTGACAGGGGGCCTTGGTGTGCAGTACTTC,TRBD1,TRBV10-3,TRBJ2-7,-,14
CASSTTRQETQYF,TGTGCCAGTAGTACGACTCGTCAAGAGACCCAGTACTTC,-,TRBV19,TRBJ2-5,-,13
CATSRDGARYYEQYF,TGTGCCACCAGCAGAGATGGGGCGAGATACTACGAGCAGTACTTC,-,TRBV15,TRBJ2-7,few,15
CASSKAPRRVAATDTQYF,TGTGCCAGCAGCAAAGCACCCCGCCGGGTAGCGGCCACAGATACGCAGTATTTT,-,TRBV21-1,TRBJ2-3,-,18
CASSLDASGLSTDTQYF,TGCGCCAGCAGCTTGGATGCTAGCGGGCTAAGCACAGATACGCAGTATTTT,TRBD2,TRBV5-1,TRBJ2-3,-,17
CASSLGGGTDTQYF,TGCGCCAGCAGCTTGGGCGGGGGCACAGATACGCAGTATTTT,-,TRBV5-1,TRBJ2-3,once,14
CASSGTSEYEQYF,TGTGCCAGCTCCGGGACTAGCGAGTACGAGCAGTACTTC,TRBD2,TRBV5-6,TRBJ2-7,-,13
CASSVAAGRSYEQYF,TGTGCCAGCAGCGTAGCTGCGGGCCGCTCCTACGAGCAGTACTTC,-,TRBV9,TRBJ2-7,-,15
CAISESREGEQFF,TGTGCCATCAGTGAGTCGCGGGAGGGTGAGCAGTTCTTC,TRBD2,TRBV10-3,TRBJ2-1,many,13
CASSVRDLNTGELFF,TGTGCCAGCAGCGTGAGGGACTTGAACACCGGGGAGCTGTTTTTT,-,TRBV9,TRBJ2-2,once,15
CAWSVIPDTQYF,TGTGCCTGGAGTGTAATCCCAGATACGCAGTATTTT,-,TRBV30,TRBJ2-3,-,12
CASTRGDQETQYF,TGTGCCAGCACTAGGGGAGACCAAGAGACCCAGTACTTC,-,TRBV28,TRBJ2-5,few,13
CASSQTVQGSQPQHF,TGCGCCAGCAGCCAGACAGTACAGGGCTCTCAGCCCCAGCATTTT,-,TRBV4-1,TRBJ1-5,-,15
CASSQERELAVYEQYF,TGCGCCAGCAGCCAAGAGCGGGAACTAGCGGTCTACGAGCAGTACTTC,TRBD2,TRBV4-3,TRBJ2-7,-,16
CASSFGVNEQFF,TGTGCCAGCAGTTTTGGTGTTAATGAGCAGTTCTTC,-,TRBV28,TRBJ2-1,-,12
CASSPRGGIYNEQFF,TGTGCCAGCAGCCCACGTGGCGGGATCTACAATGAGCAGTTCTTC,-,TRBV7-3,TRBJ2-1,-,15
CASSAETPGQSRGGYTF,TGCGCCAGCAGCGCCGAAACCCCGGGACAGTCAAGAGGTGGCTACACCTTC,TRBD1,TRBV10-2,TRBJ1-2,few,17
CASSLGVDGEQFF,TGCGCCAGCAGCTTGGGAGTGGATGGTGAGCAGTTCTTC,-,TRBV5-1,TRBJ2-1,-,13
CAISGGQDTYEQYF,TGTGCCATCAGTGGGGGACAGGACACCTACGAGCAGTACTTC,TRBD1,TRBV10-3,TRBJ2-7,once,14
CASSLEGQGEKLFF,TGTGCCAGCAGCTTAGAGGGACAGGGTGAAAAACTGTTTTTT,TRBD1,TRBV7-9,TRBJ1-4,few,14
CASSGLQQGRTEAFF,TGCGCCAGCAGTGGGCTCCAACAGGGTCGGACTGAAGCTTTCTTT,-,TRBV10-2,TRBJ1-1,-,15
CASSNQGGEDEQFF,TGTGCCAGCAGCAACCAAGGGGGTGAGGATGAGCAGTTCTTC,-,TRBV9,TRBJ2-1,once,14
CASSLNQGSLYTF,TGTGCCAGCAGCTTAAACCAGGGAAGCTTGTACACCTTC,-,TRBV7-3,TRBJ1-2,once,13
CASGGIWGNSYEQYF,TGCGCCAGCGGGGGAATTTGGGGAAACTCCTACGAGCAGTACTTC,TRBD2,TRBV10-3,TRBJ2-7,-,15
CASSPFIAGAPYNEQFF,TGTGCCAGCTCACCTTTCATAGCGGGGGCCCCCTACAATGAGCAGTTCTTC,TRBD2,TRBV18,TRBJ2-1,-,17
CATASYLVPGELFF,TGTGCCACCGCGAGCTATTTGGTCCCCGGGGAGCTGTTTTTT,-,TRBV27,TRBJ2-2,once,14
CASSLGTSTEAFF,TGTGCCAGCAGCTTAGGGACCTCGACTGAAGCTTTCTTT,-,TRBV7-9,TRBJ1-1,-,13
CASRDGTHTGELFF,TGTGCCAGCAGGGACGGGACACACACCGGGGAGCTGTTTTTT,-,TRBV28,TRBJ2-2,-,14
CASSIGGGYEQYF,TGTGCCAGTAGTATAGGGGGCGGCTACGAGCAGTACTTC,-,TRBV19,TRBJ2-7,-,13
CAIQGADGLAGTYEQYF,TGTGCCATACAGGGGGCTGACGGACTAGCGGGAACCTACGAGCAGTACTTC,TRBD2,TRBV10-3,TRBJ2-7,few,17